This TCR beta chain was observed in a study of shared clonotypes between healthy human individuals. Study-wide results and caveats: In contrast to clonotypes shared by all four donors, non-shared clonotypes had lower generation probabilities.

CDR1 is SGHNT and CDR2 is YYREEE in the germline V gene (reference sequence). The CDR3 extends over 13 amino acids. V lost 7 bases and J 4 bases, leaving 15 bases between the germline ends. TCRdb's table, derived via immunoSEQ multiplex PCR, lists solely in-frame clones and lacks some. The top ten clones hold roughly 36% of a sample with roughly 720,000 clones, roughly 91% of them seen once. Adults of Caucasian background living in Nashville, Tennessee made up all donors. To note about this clone: No antigen is known for it.

This sequence originates from a young man in good health. Some clones in this sample may be carry-over from other donors' samples. V usage is TRBV5-4 and J usage is TRBJ2-7; perhaps TRBD2 as D (6 bases). The sample consisted of memory CD8+ T cells from PBMCs. Subset denoted: CD45RO+ cells pooled with CCR7-negative TemRA cells. CDR3 loop: CASSNPGRYEQYF. CDR3 coding DNA: TGTGCCAGCTCTAACCCTGGGAGGTACGAGCAGTACTTC.